These 18 T cell receptor beta chains came from one sample sequenced in a study of blood T cell repertoires in COVID-19. Measured with immunoSEQ multiplex PCR; TCRdb has only the in-frame clones, and not every one. This repertoire shows tens of thousands of clones, approximately 90% found once; its top ten account for less than 9%. Sequencing used peripheral blood. The receptors shown here come from a young man with acute or convalescent COVID-19.

This chain uses TRBV5-4 with TRBJ2-2; perhaps TRBD1 as D (8 bases). In germline, CDR1 is SGHNT, CDR2 YYREEE (reference sequence). CDR3 size: 16 residues. Deletions cut 4 bases from V and 4 bases from J, with 17 bases between. The CDR3 DNA follows: TGTGCCAGCAGCCCGGGAGGACAGGGCGGCACCGGGGAGCTGTTTTTT. Translated, it gives CASSPGGQGGTGELFF.

The CDR3 spells CASSMGTALYEQYF. The CDR3 coding sequence is TGTGCCAGTAGTATGGGGACAGCGCTCTACGAGCAGTACTTC. The chain joins TRBV19 to TRBJ2-7, with 7 bases that match TRBD1. Germline CDR1 and CDR2: LNHDA and SQIVND (reference sequence). Germline trimming cut 3 bases from V and 3 bases from J; bases unmatched to any gene: 5. This CDR3 is 14 amino acids long.

This chain links TRBV30 with TRBJ2-7; 7 bases fit TRBD2. The J segment lost 4 bases and the V segment lost 0 bases, leaving 12 bases of the junction unmatched. Germline assignment: CDR1 GTSNPN and CDR2 SVGIG (reference sequence). There are 16 residues in the CDR3. This CDR3 is CAWSVRGEGLKYEQYF. The CDR3 DNA follows: TGTGCCTGGAGTGTACGGGGGGAGGGATTGAAGTACGAGCAGTACTTC.

The rearrangement joins TRBV5-8 to TRBJ1-5; 7 bases align to TRBD1. Germline CDR1 SGHTS, CDR2 YDEGEE. The CDR3 has 14 residues. With V trimmed by 3 bases and J by 5 bases, 5 bases remained unmatched. The CDR3 sequence: CASSYIGQDQPQHF. The CDR3 DNA reads TGTGCCAGCAGCTACATAGGACAGGATCAGCCCCAGCATTTT.

The V and J genes are TRBV4-1 and TRBJ2-1, with D unresolved. Trimming left V 1 base short and J 5 bases short, with 12 bases between. The CDR3 runs 15 residues. CDR1 and CDR2 (germline): MGHRA, YSYEKL. CDR3 loop: CASSQAPTVDNEQFF. The CDR3 DNA reads as TGCGCCAGCAGCCAAGCACCAACAGTAGACAATGAGCAGTTCTTC.

This clone appeared once. The chain joins TRBV4-1 to TRBJ2-7; 9 bases line up with TRBD2. V lost 2 bases, J lost 3 bases, and 5 bases stayed unmatched. Per germline, CDR1 MGHRA and CDR2 YSYEKL. CDR3 length equals 15 residues. The CDR3 loop is CASSQTGLALYEQYF. The CDR3 coding sequence is TGCGCCAGCAGCCAAACGGGACTAGCCCTCTACGAGCAGTACTTC.

This clone was detected a few times. The V and J genes are TRBV5-1 and TRBJ1-2; the match to TRBD1 covers 8 bases. Looked up from germline, CDR1 is SGHRS and CDR2 is YFSETQ. Trimming at V came to 0 bases and at J to 9 bases, leaving 13 bases not matched to a gene. This CDR3 region has 16 residues. The CDR3 DNA reads as TGCGCCAGCAGCTTGGCCCAGGGACAGGCGTCCACTAGCTACACCTTC. This sequence encodes CASSLAQGQASTSYTF. Filled out from reference TRBV5-1 and TRBJ1-2, the complete variable domain reads KAGVTQTPRYLIKTRGQQVTLSCSPISGHRSVSWYQQTPGQGLQFLFEYFSETQRNKGNFPGRFSGRQFSNSRSEMNVSTLELGDSALYLCASSLAQGQASTSYTFGSGTRLTVV.

V gene TRBV6-4 combines with J gene TRBJ2-5; a weak D match, TRBD2 (6 bases). CDR1 MRHNA and CDR2 SNTAGT come from the germline V gene. The CDR3 totals 14 residues. Deletions cut 3 bases from V and 2 bases from J, with 10 bases between. CDR3 DNA sequence: TGTGCCAGCAGTGAAGGAGGGAGTCAAGAGACCCAGTACTTC. Translating gives CASSEGGSQETQYF.

The V and J genes are TRBV9 and TRBJ1-5, with 8 bases lining up with TRBD1. V lost 4 bases and J lost 4; bases outside the gene matches: 7. Germline CDR1 reads SGDLS; CDR2 reads YYNGEE. This CDR3 spans 15 amino acids. The CDR3 DNA reads TGTGCCAGCAGCTACGGACAGGGAAGGAATCAGCCCCAGCATTTT. Translating it yields CASSYGQGRNQPQHF.

V gene TRBV19 combines with J gene TRBJ2-1; the D gene is possibly TRBD2 (7 bases). V lost 11 bases and J lost 9, with 23 bases in between. The CDR3 sequence is 14 residues long. CDR1 is LNHDA, CDR2 SQIVND, per germline (reference sequence). The CDR3 bases are TGTGCCTCCGACGGGGGCGGGAGAGGGAGTGAGCAGTTCTTC. Translating gives CASDGGGRGSEQFF.

V is TRBV6-1 and J is TRBJ1-2, with D perhaps TRBD1 (6 bases). The CDR3 covers 13 residues. V lost 3 bases, J lost 13 bases, and 18 bases lay in between. Per the germline V gene, CDR1 is MNHNS and CDR2 is SASEGT. In nucleotides, the CDR3 is TGTGCCAGCAGTGACCTCCAGGGACACCGCGTCACCTTC. This sequence encodes CASSDLQGHRVTF.

This sequence joins TRBV9 and TRBJ2-2; 12 bases line up with TRBD2. With 0 bases clipped from V and 4 bases from J, the junction kept 7 bases outside the gene matches. Looked up from germline, CDR1 is SGDLS and CDR2 is YYNGEE. CDR3 length equals 18 residues. CDR3 in DNA: TGTGCCAGCAGCGTAGTCCCTCTAGCGGGAGGGAGCACCGGGGAGCTGTTTTTT. This codes for CASSVVPLAGGSTGELFF.

The rearrangement links TRBV10-2 to TRBJ2-7; D unclear. The CDR3 extends over 12 amino acids. Germline V gives CDR1 WSHSY, CDR2 SAAADI. The V gene lost 5 bases and the J gene lost 1 base, with 6 bases spanning the gap. The DNA for the CDR3 is TGCGCCAGCAGTCCCGGGTCCTACGAGCAGTACTTC. It encodes CASSPGSYEQYF.

The genes are TRBV6-5 and TRBJ2-5; TRBD2 agrees at 10 bases. Germline V CDR1 and CDR2: MNHEY, SVGAGI. J gave up 2 bases and V 8 bases, and 8 bases lay outside the gene matches. CDR3 length equals 15 residues. The CDR3 reads CASSSGRAGQETQYF. As DNA, the CDR3 is TGTGCCAGCTCCAGCGGGAGGGCCGGGCAAGAGACCCAGTACTTC.

The chain carries TRBV5-1 and TRBJ1-4; 9 nucleotides agree with TRBD1. The germline V gene encodes CDR1 SGHRS and CDR2 YFSETQ. The J segment lost 7 bases and the V segment lost 4 bases, leaving 8 bases of the junction unmatched. This CDR3 is built from 15 residues. The CDR3 spells CASSNKTGGSEKLFF. The CDR3 bases are TGCGCCAGCAGCAATAAGACAGGGGGATCTGAAAAACTGTTTTTT.

This clone was observed a single time. V and J are TRBV30 and TRBJ1-6; 8 nucleotides line up with TRBD1. V was clipped by 3 bases and J by 10 bases; unmatched bases: 8. The germline V gene has CDR1 GTSNPN and CDR2 SVGIG (reference sequence). The CDR3 sequence is 14 residues long. CDR3 protein: CAWSSGTGPSPLHF. The CDR3 bases are TGTGCCTGGAGCTCCGGGACAGGACCATCACCCCTCCACTTT.

The V gene is TRBV19, the J gene TRBJ2-7, with 8 bases lining up with TRBD1. J gave up 4 bases and V 5 bases, and 10 bases lay outside the gene matches. Germline values: CDR1 LNHDA, CDR2 SQIVND (reference sequence). This CDR3 comprises 15 residues. CDR3 protein: CASSPAGQGGYEQYF. Written as DNA, the CDR3 is TGTGCCAGTAGTCCCGCCGGACAGGGTGGGTACGAGCAGTACTTC.

The V and J genes are TRBV29-1 and TRBJ2-3; TRBD2 might be the D (6 bases). The germline V and J ends were trimmed by 6 bases and 0 bases, with 10 bases remaining between them. From germline, CDR1 is SQVTM and CDR2 ANQGSEA. The CDR3 has 13 residues. This CDR3 is CSVGGRSTDTQYF. CDR3 in DNA: TGCAGCGTCGGAGGGAGAAGCACAGATACGCAGTATTTT.